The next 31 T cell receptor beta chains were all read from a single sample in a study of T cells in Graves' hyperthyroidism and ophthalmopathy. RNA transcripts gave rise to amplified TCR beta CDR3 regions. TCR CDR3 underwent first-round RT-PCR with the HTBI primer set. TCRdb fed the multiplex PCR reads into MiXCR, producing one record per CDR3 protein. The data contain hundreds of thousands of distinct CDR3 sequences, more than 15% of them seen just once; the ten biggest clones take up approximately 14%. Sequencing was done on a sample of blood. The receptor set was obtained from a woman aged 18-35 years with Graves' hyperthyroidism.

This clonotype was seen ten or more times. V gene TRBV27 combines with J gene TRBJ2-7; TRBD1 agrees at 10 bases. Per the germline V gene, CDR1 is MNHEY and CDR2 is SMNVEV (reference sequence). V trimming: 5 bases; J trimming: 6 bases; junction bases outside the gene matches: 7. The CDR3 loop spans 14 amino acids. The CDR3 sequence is CASSPGTGEVEQYF. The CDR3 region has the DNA TGTGCCAGCAGTCCCGGGACAGGGGAGGTCGAGCAGTACTTC.

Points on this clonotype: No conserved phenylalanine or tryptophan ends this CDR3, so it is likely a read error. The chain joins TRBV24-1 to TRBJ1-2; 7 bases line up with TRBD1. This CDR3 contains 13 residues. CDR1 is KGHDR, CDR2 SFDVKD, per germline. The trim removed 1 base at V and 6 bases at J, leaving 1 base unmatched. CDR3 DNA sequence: TGTGCCACCAGTGATTTTACAGGGGATGGCTACACCCTC. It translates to CATSDFTGDGYTL.

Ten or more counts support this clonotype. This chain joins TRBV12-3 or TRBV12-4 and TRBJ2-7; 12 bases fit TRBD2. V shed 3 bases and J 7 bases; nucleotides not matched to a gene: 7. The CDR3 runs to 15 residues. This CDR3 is CASSFPTSGSVEQYF. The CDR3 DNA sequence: TGTGCCAGCAGTTTCCCGACTAGCGGGAGTGTAGAGCAGTACTTC.

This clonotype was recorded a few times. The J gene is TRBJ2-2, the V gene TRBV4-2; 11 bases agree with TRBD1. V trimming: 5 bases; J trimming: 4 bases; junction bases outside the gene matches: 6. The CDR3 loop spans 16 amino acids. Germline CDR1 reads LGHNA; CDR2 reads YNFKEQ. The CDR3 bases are TGTGCCAGCAGCTATTCCGGGACAGGGGGCACCGGGGAGCTGTTTTTT. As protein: CASSYSGTGGTGELFF.

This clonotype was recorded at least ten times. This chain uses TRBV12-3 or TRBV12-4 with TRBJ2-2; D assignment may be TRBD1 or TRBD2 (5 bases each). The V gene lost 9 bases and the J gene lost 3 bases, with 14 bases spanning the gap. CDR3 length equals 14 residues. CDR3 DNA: TGTGCCAGTAAATTGGGGCGGGACACCGGGGAGCTGTTTTTT. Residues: CASKLGRDTGELFF.

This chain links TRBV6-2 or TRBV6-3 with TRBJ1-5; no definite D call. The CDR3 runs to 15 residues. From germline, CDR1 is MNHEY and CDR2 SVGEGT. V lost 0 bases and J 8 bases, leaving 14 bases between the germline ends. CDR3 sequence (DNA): TGTGCCAGCAGTTACTCGAAAGCCAGATCAGAGCCCCAGCATTTT. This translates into CASSYSKARSEPQHF.

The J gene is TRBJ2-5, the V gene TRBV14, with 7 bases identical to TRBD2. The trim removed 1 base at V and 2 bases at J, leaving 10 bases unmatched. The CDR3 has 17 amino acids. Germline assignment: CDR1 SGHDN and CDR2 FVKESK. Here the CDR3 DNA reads TGTGCCAGCAGCCAAGGCGGTAGTGGGAGGGTACAAGAGACCCAGTACTTC. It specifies CASSQGGSGRVQETQYF.

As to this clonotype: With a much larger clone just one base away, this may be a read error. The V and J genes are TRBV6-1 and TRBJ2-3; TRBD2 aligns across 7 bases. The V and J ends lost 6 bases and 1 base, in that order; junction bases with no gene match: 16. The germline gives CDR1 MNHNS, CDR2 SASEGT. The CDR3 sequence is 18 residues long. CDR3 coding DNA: TGTGCCAGCAGCAGACTAGCTAAGGTCACCAGGGGCACAGATACGCAGTATTTT. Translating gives CASSRLAKVTRGTDTQYF.

The CDR3: CASSQEGYSYGYTF. CDR3 coding DNA: TGCGCCAGCAGCCAAGAAGGGTACAGTTACGGCTACACCTTC. The chain has TRBV4-3 and TRBJ1-2; D unresolved. CDR3 length: 14 residues. Trimming stripped 0 bases from V and 8 bases from J, with 13 bases between. Germline V gene data show CDR1 as LGHNA and CDR2 as YSLEER.

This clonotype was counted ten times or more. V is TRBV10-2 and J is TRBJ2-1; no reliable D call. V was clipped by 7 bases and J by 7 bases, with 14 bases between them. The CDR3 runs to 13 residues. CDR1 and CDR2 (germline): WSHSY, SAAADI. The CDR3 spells CASTVGPENEQFF. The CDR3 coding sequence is TGCGCCAGCACCGTGGGCCCAGAAAATGAGCAGTTCTTC.

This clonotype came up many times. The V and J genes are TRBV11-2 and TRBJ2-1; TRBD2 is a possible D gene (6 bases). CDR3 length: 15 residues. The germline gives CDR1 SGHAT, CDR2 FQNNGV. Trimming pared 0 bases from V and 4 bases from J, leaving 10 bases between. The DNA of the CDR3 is TGTGCCAGCAGCTTAGATAGCGGAACTTACAATGAGCAGTTCTTC. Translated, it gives CASSLDSGTYNEQFF.

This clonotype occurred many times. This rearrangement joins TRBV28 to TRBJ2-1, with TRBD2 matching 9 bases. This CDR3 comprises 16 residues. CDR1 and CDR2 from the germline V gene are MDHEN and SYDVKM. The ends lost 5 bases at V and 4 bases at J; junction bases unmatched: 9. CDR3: CASSPPAREGYNEQFF. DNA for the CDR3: TGTGCCAGCAGTCCCCCCGCGCGGGAGGGTTACAATGAGCAGTTCTTC.

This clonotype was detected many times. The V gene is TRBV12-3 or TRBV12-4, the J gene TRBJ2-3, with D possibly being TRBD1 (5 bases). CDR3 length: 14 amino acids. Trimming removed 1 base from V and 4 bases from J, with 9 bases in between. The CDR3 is CASSLVQGPDTQYF. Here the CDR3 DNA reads TGTGCCAGCAGTTTAGTTCAGGGCCCAGATACGCAGTATTTT.

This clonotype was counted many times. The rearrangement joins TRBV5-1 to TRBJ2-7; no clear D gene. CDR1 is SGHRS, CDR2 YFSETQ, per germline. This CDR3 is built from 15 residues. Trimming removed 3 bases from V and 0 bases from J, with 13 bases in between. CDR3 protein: CASSYLGQLSYEQYF. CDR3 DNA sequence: TGCGCCAGCAGCTACCTTGGGCAGCTCTCCTACGAGCAGTACTTC.

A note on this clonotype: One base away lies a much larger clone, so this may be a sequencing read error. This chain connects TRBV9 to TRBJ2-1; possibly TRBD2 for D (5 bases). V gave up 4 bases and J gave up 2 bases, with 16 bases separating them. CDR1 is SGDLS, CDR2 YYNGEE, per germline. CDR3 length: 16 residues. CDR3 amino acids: CASSTRLASPYNEQFF. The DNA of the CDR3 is TGTGCCAGCAGCACCCGATTGGCTAGCCCCTACAATGAGCAGTTCTTC.

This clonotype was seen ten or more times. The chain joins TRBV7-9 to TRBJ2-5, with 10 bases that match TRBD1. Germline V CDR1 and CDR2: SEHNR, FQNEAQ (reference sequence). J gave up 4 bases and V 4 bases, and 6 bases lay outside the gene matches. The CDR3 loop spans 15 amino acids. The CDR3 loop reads CASSSTGTGAETQYF. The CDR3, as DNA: TGTGCCAGCAGCTCAACCGGGACAGGGGCAGAGACCCAGTACTTC.

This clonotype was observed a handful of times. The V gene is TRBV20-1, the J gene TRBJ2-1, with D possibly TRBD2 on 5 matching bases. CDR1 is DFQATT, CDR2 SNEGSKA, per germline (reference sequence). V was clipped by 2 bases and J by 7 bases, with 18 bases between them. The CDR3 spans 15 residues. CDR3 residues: CSARPKEADRNEQFF. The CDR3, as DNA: TGCAGTGCTAGACCAAAGGAGGCGGATAGAAATGAGCAGTTCTTC.

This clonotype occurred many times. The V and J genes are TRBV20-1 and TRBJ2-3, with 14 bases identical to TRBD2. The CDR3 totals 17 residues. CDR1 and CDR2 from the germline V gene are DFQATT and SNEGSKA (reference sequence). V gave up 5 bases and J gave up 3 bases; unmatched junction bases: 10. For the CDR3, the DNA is TGCAGTGCTGGCGTAGGGACTAGCGGGAGCCGGACAGATACGCAGTATTTT. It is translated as CSAGVGTSGSRTDTQYF.

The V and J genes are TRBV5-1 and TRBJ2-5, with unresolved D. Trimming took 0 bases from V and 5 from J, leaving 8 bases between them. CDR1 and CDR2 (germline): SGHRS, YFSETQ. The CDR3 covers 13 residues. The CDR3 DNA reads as TGCGCCAGCAGCTTGGAAGACTGGGAGACCCAGTACTTC. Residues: CASSLEDWETQYF.

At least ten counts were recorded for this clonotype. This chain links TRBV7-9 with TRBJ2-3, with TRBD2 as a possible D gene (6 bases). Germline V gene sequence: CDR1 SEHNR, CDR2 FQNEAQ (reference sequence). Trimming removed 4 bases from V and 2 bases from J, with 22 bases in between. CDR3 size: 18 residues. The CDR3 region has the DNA TGTGCCAGCAGCTCCCACCCTTCGCCGGAGGGGAACACAGATACGCAGTATTTT. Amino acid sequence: CASSSHPSPEGNTDTQYF. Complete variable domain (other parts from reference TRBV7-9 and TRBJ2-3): DTGVSQNPRHKITKRGQNVTFRCDPISEHNRLYWYRQTLGQGPEFLTYFQNEAQLEKSRLLSDRFSAERPKGSFSTLEIQRTEQGDSAMYLCASSSHPSPEGNTDTQYFGPGTRLTVL.

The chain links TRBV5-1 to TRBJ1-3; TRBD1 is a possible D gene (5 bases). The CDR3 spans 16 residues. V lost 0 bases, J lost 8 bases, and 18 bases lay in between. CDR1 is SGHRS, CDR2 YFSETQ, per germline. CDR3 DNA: TGCGCCAGCAGCTTGGGAACCGGGACCGCAGTACACACCATATATTTT. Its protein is CASSLGTGTAVHTIYF. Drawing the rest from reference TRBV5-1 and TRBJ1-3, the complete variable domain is KAGVTQTPRYLIKTRGQQVTLSCSPISGHRSVSWYQQTPGQGLQFLFEYFSETQRNKGNFPGRFSGRQFSNSRSEMNVSTLELGDSALYLCASSLGTGTAVHTIYFGEGSWLTVV.

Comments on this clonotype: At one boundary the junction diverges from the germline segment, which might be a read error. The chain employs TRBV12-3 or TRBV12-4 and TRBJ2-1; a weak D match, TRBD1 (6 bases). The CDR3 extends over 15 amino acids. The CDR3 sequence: CTSSPTGIVYNEQLF. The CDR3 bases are TGTACCAGCAGCCCAACAGGGATCGTCTACAATGAGCAGCTCTTC.

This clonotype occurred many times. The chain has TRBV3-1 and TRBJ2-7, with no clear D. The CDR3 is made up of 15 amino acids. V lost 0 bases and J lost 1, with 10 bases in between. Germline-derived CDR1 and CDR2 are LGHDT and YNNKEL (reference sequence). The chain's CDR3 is CASSQDGSWSYEQYF. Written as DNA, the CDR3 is TGTGCCAGCAGCCAAGATGGGTCGTGGTCCTACGAGCAGTACTTC.

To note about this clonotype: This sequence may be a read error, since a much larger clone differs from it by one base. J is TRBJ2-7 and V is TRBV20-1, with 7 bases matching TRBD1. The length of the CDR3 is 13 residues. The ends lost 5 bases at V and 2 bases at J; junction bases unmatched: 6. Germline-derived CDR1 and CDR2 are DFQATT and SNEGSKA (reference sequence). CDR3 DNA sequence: TGCAGTGCTCCCCGGGACAGCCCCTACGAGCAGTACTTC. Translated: CSAPRDSPYEQYF.

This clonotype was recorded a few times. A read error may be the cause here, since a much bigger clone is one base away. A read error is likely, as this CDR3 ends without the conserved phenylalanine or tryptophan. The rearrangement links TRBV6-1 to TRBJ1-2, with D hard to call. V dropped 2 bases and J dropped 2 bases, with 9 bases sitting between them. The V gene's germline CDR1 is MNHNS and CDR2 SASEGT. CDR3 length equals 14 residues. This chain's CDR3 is CASSEIVRNYGYTL. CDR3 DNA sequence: TGTGCCAGCAGTGAAATAGTCAGGAACTATGGCTACACCCTC.

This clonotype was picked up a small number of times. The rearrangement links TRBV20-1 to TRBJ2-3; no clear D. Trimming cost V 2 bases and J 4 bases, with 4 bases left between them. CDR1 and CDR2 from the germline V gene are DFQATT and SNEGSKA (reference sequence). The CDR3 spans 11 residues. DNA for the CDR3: TGCAGTGCTAGAACAGCAGATACGCAGTATTTT. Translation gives CSARTADTQYF.

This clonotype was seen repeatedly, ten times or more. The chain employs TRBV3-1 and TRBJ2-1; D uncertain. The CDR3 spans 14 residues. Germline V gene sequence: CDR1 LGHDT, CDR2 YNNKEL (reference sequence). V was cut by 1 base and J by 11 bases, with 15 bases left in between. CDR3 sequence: CASSQAGREVQQFF. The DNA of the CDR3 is TGTGCCAGCAGCCAAGCGGGTAGGGAAGTACAGCAGTTCTTC.

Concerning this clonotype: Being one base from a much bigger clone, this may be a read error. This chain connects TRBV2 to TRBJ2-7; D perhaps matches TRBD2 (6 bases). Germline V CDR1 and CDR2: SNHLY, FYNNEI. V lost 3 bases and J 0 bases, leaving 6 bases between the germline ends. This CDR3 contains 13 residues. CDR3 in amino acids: CASSDGSSYEQYF. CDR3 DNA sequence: TGTGCCAGCAGTGACGGGAGCTCCTACGAGCAGTACTTC.

CDR3 residues: CASSPDSSNSPLHF. In DNA form, the CDR3 reads TGTGCCAGCAGTCCGGACAGTAGCAATTCACCCCTCCACTTT. V is TRBV6-1 and J is TRBJ1-6, with D perhaps matching TRBD1 (6 bases). The CDR3 loop spans 14 amino acids. Germline assignment: CDR1 MNHNS and CDR2 SASEGT. Trimming stripped 5 bases from V and 7 bases from J, with 12 bases between.

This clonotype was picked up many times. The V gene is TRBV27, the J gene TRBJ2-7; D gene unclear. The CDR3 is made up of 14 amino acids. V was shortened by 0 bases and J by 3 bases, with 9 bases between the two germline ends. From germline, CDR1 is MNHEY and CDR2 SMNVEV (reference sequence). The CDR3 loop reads CASSLSGLGYEQYF. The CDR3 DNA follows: TGTGCCAGCAGTTTATCAGGGCTGGGCTACGAGCAGTACTTC.

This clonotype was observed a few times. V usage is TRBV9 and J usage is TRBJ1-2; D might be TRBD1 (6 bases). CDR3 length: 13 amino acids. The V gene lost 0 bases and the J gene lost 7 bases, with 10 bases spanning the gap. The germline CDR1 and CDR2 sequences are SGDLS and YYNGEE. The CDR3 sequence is CASSVASGVGYTF. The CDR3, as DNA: TGTGCCAGCAGCGTAGCGTCAGGGGTTGGCTACACCTTC.